Below, 24 T cell receptor beta chains from the same sample are listed, as sequenced in a study of blood T cell repertoires in COVID-19. This table comes from immunoSEQ multiplex PCR, and its TCRdb copy is limited to in-frame clones, with some not included. The sample shows roughly 410,000 clones, roughly 86% of them seen only once. The specimen was peripheral blood. The source of these receptors is a woman aged 55 to 70 with COVID-19, enrolled during active disease.

V usage is TRBV19 and J usage is TRBJ1-5, with TRBD1 matching over 9 bases. After removal of 9 bases from V and 5 bases from J, the junction contained 2 bases not matched to a gene. Germline assignment: CDR1 LNHDA and CDR2 SQIVND (reference sequence). This CDR3 has 12 residues. The CDR3: CASTGGDQPQHF. The CDR3 nucleotides are TGTGCCAGCACAGGGGGCGATCAGCCCCAGCATTTT.

The rearrangement links TRBV5-1 to TRBJ2-2, with D perhaps TRBD1 (6 bases). The germline V gene encodes CDR1 SGHRS and CDR2 YFSETQ. The length of the CDR3 is 15 residues. Trimming shortened V by 7 bases and J by 6 bases, and 19 bases separated the two germline ends. CDR3 protein: CASGSTGISAGELFF. CDR3 nucleotide sequence: TGCGCCAGCGGATCTACAGGGATTAGCGCCGGGGAGCTGTTTTTT.

The chain employs TRBV19 and TRBJ1-2; D unresolved. Germline CDR1 and CDR2: LNHDA and SQIVND (reference sequence). This CDR3 contains 15 residues. V lost 2 bases and J lost 4, with 14 bases in between. DNA of the CDR3: TGTGCCAGTAGTATAAGGCCGGGAACTTTCTATGGCTACACCTTC. Protein sequence: CASSIRPGTFYGYTF.

J is TRBJ2-7 and V is TRBV18; tentative D call: TRBD2 (6 bases). Trimming took 5 bases from V and 0 from J, leaving 11 bases between them. CDR3 length: 14 residues. CDR1 KGHSH and CDR2 LQKENI come from the germline V gene. CDR3 residues: CASSYGSLSYEQYF. The CDR3, as DNA: TGTGCCAGCTCATACGGGAGTCTCTCCTACGAGCAGTACTTC.

V and J are TRBV3-1 (or the pseudogene TRBV3-2) and TRBJ1-1; D might be TRBD1 (6 bases). Germline loops: CDR1 LGHDT, CDR2 YNNKEL (reference sequence). V was clipped by 0 bases and J by 5 bases, with 13 bases between them. This CDR3 has 15 amino acids. The CDR3 region has the DNA TGTGCCAGCAGCCAAGACGGGAAAGGGGGTACTGAAGCTTTCTTT. Translated, it gives CASSQDGKGGTEAFF.

The table lists this clone with a count of one. The chain has TRBV4-1 and TRBJ2-2, with 8 bases fitting TRBD1. Germline CDR1 is MGHRA and CDR2 is YSYEKL. This CDR3 is 17 amino acids long. V dropped 2 bases and J dropped 6; count of bases not matched to a gene: 11. The CDR3 sequence: CASSQRGAGGEAGELFF. In DNA form, the CDR3 reads TGCGCCAGCAGCCAAAGGGGGGCAGGGGGCGAAGCCGGGGAGCTGTTTTTT.

The chain couples TRBV5-1 to TRBJ1-5; unclear D gene. The CDR3 is 14 residues long. V lost 0 bases to trimming and J lost 7 bases, with 11 bases between them. The germline CDR1 and CDR2 sequences are SGHRS and YFSETQ. The CDR3 reads CASSLGVPSQPQHF. The CDR3 nucleotides are TGCGCCAGCAGCTTGGGTGTCCCGAGCCAGCCCCAGCATTTT.

This clone occurred once. The rearrangement uses TRBV2 and TRBJ1-2; 9 bases fit TRBD1. The CDR3 contains 13 residues. V shed 8 bases and J 8 bases; nucleotides not matched to a gene: 9. CDR1 and CDR2 from the germline V gene are SNHLY and FYNNEI. For the CDR3, the DNA is TGTGCCAGCTACGGGACAGGGTTCAGAGGCTACACCTTC. The encoded protein is CASYGTGFRGYTF. The variable domain in full, with the rest retrieved from reference TRBV2 and TRBJ1-2, is EPEVTQTPSHQVTQMGQEVILRCVPISNHLYFYWYRQILGQKVEFLVSFYNNEISEKSEIFDDQFSVERPDGSNFTLKIRSTKLEDSAMYFCASYGTGFRGYTFGSGTRLTVV.

A few counts support this clone. The chain joins TRBV2 to TRBJ1-1; D is unresolved. The CDR3 contains 14 residues. The V and J ends lost 7 bases and 1 base respectively, with 13 bases between them. CDR1 is SNHLY and CDR2 is FYNNEI in the germline V gene. This CDR3 reads CASISGLRNTEAFF. CDR3 sequence (DNA): TGTGCCAGCATCTCGGGGTTGAGGAACACTGAAGCTTTCTTT.

The V call is TRBV7-2, the J call TRBJ2-2; D perhaps matches TRBD1 (6 bases). V was shortened by 3 bases and J by 6 bases, with 14 bases between the two germline ends. The CDR3 has 15 residues. Germline CDR1 reads SGHTA; CDR2 reads FQGNSA. Written as DNA, the CDR3 is TGTGCCAGCAGCTTGACTCCACAGGGACCCGGGGAGCTGTTTTTT. Residues: CASSLTPQGPGELFF.

The chain employs TRBV7-8 and TRBJ2-1; perhaps TRBD2 as D (5 bases). The CDR3 contains 12 residues. CDR1 is SGHVS and CDR2 is FQNEAQ in the germline V gene. Trimming took off 5 bases at V and 12 bases at J, with 14 bases between the two ends. This CDR3 is CASSPYASRQFF. For the CDR3, the DNA is TGTGCCAGCAGCCCCTACGCTAGCCGGCAGTTCTTC.

The CDR3 loop is CASSPAREQGYNEQFF. The CDR3 bases are TGTGCCAGCAGCCCGGCCCGGGAACAGGGTTACAATGAGCAGTTCTTC. The genes are TRBV28 and TRBJ2-1; D is possibly TRBD1 (6 bases). The CDR3 totals 16 residues. CDR1 MDHEN and CDR2 SYDVKM come from the germline V gene. Trimming removed 6 bases at V and 4 bases at J, with 19 bases between.

The rearrangement uses TRBV5-4 and TRBJ1-2; D possibly corresponds to TRBD1 (5 bases). The CDR3 sequence is 14 residues long. The germline CDR1 and CDR2 sequences are SGHNT and YYREEE (reference sequence). V lost 0 bases, J lost 7 bases, and 13 bases lay in between. The CDR3 spells CASSLGFQGSGYTF. As DNA, the CDR3 is TGTGCCAGCAGCTTGGGGTTTCAGGGCAGTGGCTACACCTTC. The complete variable domain, with remaining parts taken from reference TRBV5-4 and TRBJ1-2, reads ETGVTQSPTHLIKTRGQQVTLRCSSQSGHNTVSWYQQALGQGPQFIFQYYREEENGRGNFPPRFSGLQFPNYSSELNVNALELDDSALYLCASSLGFQGSGYTFGSGTRLTVV.

The chain employs TRBV28 and TRBJ2-3; 10 bases match TRBD2. The CDR3 spans 16 residues. In germline, CDR1 is MDHEN, CDR2 SYDVKM. The V segment lost 11 bases and the J segment 1 base; nucleotides outside the gene matches: 12. The CDR3 DNA is TGTGCCCACGGAGGGGCTAGCGGGGGTGGCACAGATACGCAGTATTTT. Translating gives CAHGGASGGGTDTQYF.

This chain joins TRBV5-1 and TRBJ1-2; D unresolved. CDR1 SGHRS and CDR2 YFSETQ come from the germline V gene. V was clipped by 4 bases and J by 12 bases, with 16 bases between them. This CDR3 is 12 amino acids long. In DNA form, the CDR3 reads TGCGCCAGCAGCCCGGACCGGGATATTAACACCTTC. As protein: CASSPDRDINTF.

The chain employs TRBV27 and TRBJ2-7, with D possibly matching TRBD2 (7 bases). Trimming took off 5 bases at V and 5 bases at J, with 16 bases between the two ends. The length of the CDR3 is 14 residues. The germline V gene has CDR1 MNHEY and CDR2 SMNVEV (reference sequence). This CDR3 is CASSGGGPFNEQYF. DNA of the CDR3: TGTGCCAGCAGTGGGGGGGGGCCCTTTAACGAGCAGTACTTC.

The chain uses TRBV9 and TRBJ2-1, with 11 bases aligning to TRBD2. The CDR3 is 18 residues long. With V trimmed by 1 base and J by 9 bases, 15 bases remained unmatched. Germline values: CDR1 SGDLS, CDR2 YYNGEE. The CDR3 DNA reads as TGTGCCAGCAGCGTATCTCCACTAGCGGGGGCCACCGGCGGTGAGCAGTTCTTC. Residues: CASSVSPLAGATGGEQFF.

V gene TRBV21-1 combines with J gene TRBJ2-5; the table assigns TRBD2, which was not confirmed against the DNA. TRBV21-1 is described as a pseudogene. CDR3 length: 17 residues. The CDR3 region has the DNA TGTGCCAGCAGCAAAAACGATGGTGGGAGGGGGCAAGAGACCCAGTACTTC. It encodes CASSKNDGGRGQETQYF.

This clone occurred once. The gene calls are TRBV19 and TRBJ1-2; TRBD1 matches at 7 bases. V shed 3 bases, J shed 7 bases, and the junction held 8 bases outside the gene matches. Germline V gives CDR1 LNHDA, CDR2 SQIVND (reference sequence). This CDR3 is built from 14 residues. CDR3 DNA sequence: TGTGCCAGTAGTATTGAGGGGGCTGGGACTGGCTACACCTTC. Translating it yields CASSIEGAGTGYTF.

The chain has TRBV7-3 and TRBJ2-2, with 9 bases identical to TRBD2. The J segment lost 3 bases and the V segment lost 5 bases, leaving 4 bases of the junction unmatched. Germline V gene data show CDR1 as SGHTA and CDR2 as FQGTGA. The CDR3 is 15 residues long. The CDR3 loop is CASSPRGGDTGELFF. CDR3 nucleotides: TGTGCCAGCAGCCCGCGGGGGGGCGACACCGGGGAGCTGTTTTTT.

This sequence joins TRBV5-4 and TRBJ1-1, with TRBD1 matching 8 bases. The trim removed 3 bases at V and 0 bases at J, leaving 4 bases unmatched. The CDR3 has 15 residues. Germline CDR1 is SGHNT and CDR2 is YYREEE (reference sequence). The CDR3 DNA reads TGTGCCAGCAGCTCCAGACAGGGGATGAACACTGAAGCTTTCTTT. This translates into CASSSRQGMNTEAFF.

J is TRBJ2-1 and V is TRBV19; 13 nucleotides align to TRBD2. Germline assignment: CDR1 LNHDA and CDR2 SQIVND (reference sequence). Trimming took 5 bases from V and 9 from J; bases not matched to a gene: 7. The CDR3 consists of 15 residues. This CDR3 is CASSETSGGRGEQFF. The CDR3 nucleotides are TGTGCCAGTAGTGAGACTAGCGGGGGGCGAGGTGAGCAGTTCTTC.

The table lists this clone with a few counts. This CDR3 reads CASSYTGSQPQHF. The CDR3 coding sequence is TGTGCCAGCAGTTATACAGGGTCCCAGCCCCAGCATTTT. This chain joins TRBV6-5 and TRBJ1-5, with D maybe TRBD1 (6 bases). This CDR3 has 13 amino acids. Germline CDR1 and CDR2: MNHEY and SVGAGI. The V end was cut by 3 bases, the J end by 7 bases, with 10 bases between.

The V call is TRBV3-1 (or the pseudogene TRBV3-2), the J call TRBJ1-2, with D possibly TRBD1 on 6 matching bases. CDR1 is LGHDT and CDR2 is YNNKEL in the germline V gene (reference sequence). V shed 1 base and J shed 8 bases, with 11 bases lying between them. This CDR3 has 13 residues. The CDR3 DNA is TGTGCCAGCAGCCAAGTGGGGGCAGGAGGCTACACCTTC. Amino acids: CASSQVGAGGYTF.